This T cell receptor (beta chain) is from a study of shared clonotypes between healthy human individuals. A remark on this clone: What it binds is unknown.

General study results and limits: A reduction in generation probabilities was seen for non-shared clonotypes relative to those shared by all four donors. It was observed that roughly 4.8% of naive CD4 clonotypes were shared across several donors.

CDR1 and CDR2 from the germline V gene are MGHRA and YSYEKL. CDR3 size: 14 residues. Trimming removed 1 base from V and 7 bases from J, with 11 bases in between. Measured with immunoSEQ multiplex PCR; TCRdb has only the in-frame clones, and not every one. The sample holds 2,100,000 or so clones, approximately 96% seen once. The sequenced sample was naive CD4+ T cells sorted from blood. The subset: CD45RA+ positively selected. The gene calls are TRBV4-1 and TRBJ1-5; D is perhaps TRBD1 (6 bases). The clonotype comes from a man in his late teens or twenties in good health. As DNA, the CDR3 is TGCGCCAGCAGCCAAGTGGGGGGCCCCCAGCCCCAGCATTTT. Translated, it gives CASSQVGGPQPQHF.